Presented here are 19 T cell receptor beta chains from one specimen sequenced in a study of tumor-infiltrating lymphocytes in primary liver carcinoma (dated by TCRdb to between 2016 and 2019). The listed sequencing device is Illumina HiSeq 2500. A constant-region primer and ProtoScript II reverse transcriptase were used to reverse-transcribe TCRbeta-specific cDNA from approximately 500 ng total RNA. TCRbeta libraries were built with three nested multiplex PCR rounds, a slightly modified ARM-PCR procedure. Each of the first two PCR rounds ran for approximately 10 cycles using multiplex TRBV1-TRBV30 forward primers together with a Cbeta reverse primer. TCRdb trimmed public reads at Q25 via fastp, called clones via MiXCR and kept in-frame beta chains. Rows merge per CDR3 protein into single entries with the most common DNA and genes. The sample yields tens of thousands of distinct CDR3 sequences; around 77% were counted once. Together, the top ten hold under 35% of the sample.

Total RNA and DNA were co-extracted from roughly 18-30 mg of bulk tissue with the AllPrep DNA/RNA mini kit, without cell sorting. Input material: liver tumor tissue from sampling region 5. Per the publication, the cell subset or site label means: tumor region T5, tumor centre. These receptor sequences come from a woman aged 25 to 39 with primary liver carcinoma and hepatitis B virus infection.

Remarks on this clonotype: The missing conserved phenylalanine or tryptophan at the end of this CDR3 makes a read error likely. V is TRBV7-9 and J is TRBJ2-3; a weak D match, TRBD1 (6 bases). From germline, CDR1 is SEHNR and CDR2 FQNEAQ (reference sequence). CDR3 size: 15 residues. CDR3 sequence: CANSLGDMRTDTQYL. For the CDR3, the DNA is TGTGCCAACAGCTTAGGGGACATGCGGACAGATACGCAGTATCTT.

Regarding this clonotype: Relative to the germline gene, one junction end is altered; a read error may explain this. CDR3 DNA sequence: TGTGCCGGCAGCTCCTACGACTACGGGCTGTACTTC. As protein: CAGSSYDYGLYF. V is TRBV11-2 and J is TRBJ2-7; TRBD2 might be the D (5 bases). Germline V gene lookup returns CDR1 SGHAT and CDR2 FQNNGV. This CDR3 spans 12 amino acids.

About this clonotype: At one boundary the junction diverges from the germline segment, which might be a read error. This CDR3 is CLSSYKDSSSYEQYF. The CDR3 coding sequence is TGCCTCAGCAGTTACAAGGACAGTAGCTCCTACGAGCAGTACTTC. The chain carries TRBV6-5 and TRBJ2-7; weak D call: TRBD1 (6 bases). Germline values: CDR1 MNHEY, CDR2 SVGAGI. CDR3 length: 15 amino acids.

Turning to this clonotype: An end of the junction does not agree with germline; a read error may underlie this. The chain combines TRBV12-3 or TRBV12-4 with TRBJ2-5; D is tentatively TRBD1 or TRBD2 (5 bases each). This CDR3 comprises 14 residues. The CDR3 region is CASSYTDYQGTQHF. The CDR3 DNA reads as TGTGCCAGCAGTTACACGGATTACCAAGGGACCCAGCACTTC.

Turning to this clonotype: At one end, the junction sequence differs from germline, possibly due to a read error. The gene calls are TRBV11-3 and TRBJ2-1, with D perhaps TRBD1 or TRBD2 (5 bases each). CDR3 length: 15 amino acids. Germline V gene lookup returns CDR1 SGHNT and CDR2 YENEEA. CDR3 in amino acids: CARNLGARSYNKQFF. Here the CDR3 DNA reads TGTGCCAGGAACCTCGGGGCCCGCTCCTACAATAAGCAGTTCTTC.

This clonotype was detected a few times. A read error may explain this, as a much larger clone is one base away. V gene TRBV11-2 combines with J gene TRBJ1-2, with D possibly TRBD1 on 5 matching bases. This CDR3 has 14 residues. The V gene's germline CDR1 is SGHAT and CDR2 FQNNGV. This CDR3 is CAGSLNGGFYGYTF. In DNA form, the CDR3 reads TGTGCCGGCAGCTTAAACGGGGGATTCTATGGCTACACCTTC.

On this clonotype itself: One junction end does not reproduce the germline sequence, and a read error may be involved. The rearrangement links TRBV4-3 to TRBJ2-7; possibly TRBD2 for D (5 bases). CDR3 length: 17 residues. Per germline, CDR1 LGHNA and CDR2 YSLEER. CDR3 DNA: TGCGCCAGCGGCCAAGAGTTTTCTCGGACTGGGGACTACGAGCAGTACTTC. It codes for CASGQEFSRTGDYEQYF.

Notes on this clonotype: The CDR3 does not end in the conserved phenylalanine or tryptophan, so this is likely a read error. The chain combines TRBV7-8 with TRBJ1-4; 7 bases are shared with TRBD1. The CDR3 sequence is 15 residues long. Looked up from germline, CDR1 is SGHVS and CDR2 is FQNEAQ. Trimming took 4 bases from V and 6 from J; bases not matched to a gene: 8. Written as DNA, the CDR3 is TGTGCCAGCAGCTCCAACAGGGGTAAATATGAAAAACTGTTTTTA. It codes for CASSSNRGKYEKLFL.

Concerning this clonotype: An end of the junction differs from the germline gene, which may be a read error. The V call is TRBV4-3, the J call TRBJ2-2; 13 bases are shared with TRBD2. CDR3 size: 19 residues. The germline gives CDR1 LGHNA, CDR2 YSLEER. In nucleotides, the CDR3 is TGCGCCAGCAGCGCACTAGCGGGAGGGCCCCGTTCGGACACTGGGGAGCTGTTTTTT. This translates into CASSALAGGPRSDTGELFF.

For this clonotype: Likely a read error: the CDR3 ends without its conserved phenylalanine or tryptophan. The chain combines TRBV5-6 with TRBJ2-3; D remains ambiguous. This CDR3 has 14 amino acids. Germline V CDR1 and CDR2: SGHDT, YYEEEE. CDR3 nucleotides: TGTGCAAGCAGCTTATTATCAGAGTCGGATACGCAGTATATT. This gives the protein CASSLLSESDTQYI.

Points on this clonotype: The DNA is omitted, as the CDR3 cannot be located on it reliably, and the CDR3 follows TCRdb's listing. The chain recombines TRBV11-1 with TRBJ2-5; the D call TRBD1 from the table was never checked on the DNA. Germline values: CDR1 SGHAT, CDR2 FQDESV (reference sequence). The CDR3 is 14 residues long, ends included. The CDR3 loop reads CVSSWAGGTGTQCF.

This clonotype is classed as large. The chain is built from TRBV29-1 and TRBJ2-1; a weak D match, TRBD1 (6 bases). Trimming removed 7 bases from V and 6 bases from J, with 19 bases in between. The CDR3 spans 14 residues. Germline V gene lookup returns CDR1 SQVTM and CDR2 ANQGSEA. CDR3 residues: CSAATGVSSNEQFF. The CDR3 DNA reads TGCAGCGCCGCGACAGGAGTAAGTTCCAATGAGCAGTTCTTC.

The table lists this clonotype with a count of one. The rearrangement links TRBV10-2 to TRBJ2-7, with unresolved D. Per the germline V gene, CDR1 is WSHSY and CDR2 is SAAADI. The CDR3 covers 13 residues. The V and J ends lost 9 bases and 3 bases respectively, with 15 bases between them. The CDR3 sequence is CASNRDGYYEQYF. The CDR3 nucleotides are TGCGCCAGTAATCGAGATGGGTACTACGAGCAGTACTTC.

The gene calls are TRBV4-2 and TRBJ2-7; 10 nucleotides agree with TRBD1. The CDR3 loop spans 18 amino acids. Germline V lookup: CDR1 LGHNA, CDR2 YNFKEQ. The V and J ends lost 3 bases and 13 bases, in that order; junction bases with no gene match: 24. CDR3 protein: CASSQEHLGQGGPRRQYF. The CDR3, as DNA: TGTGCCAGCAGCCAGGAACACCTAGGACAGGGGGGACCGCGCAGGCAATACTTC.

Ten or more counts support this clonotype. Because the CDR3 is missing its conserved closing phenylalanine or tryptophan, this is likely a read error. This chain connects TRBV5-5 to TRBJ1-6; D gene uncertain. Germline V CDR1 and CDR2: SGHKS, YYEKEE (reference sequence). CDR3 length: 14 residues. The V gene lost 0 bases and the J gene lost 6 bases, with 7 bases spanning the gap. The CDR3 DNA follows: TGTGCCAGCAGCTTGGGCGTCAGTAATTCACCCCTCCACTCT. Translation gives CASSLGVSNSPLHS.

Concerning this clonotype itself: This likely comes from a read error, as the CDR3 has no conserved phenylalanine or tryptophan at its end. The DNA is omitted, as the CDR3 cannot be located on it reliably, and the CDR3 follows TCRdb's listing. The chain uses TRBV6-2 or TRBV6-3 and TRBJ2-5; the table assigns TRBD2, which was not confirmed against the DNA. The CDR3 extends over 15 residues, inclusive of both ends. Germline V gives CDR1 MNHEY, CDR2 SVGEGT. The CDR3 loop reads CASSYQGGIQETKNL.

This chain's CDR3 is CASSETVGGRVLTNEQFF. The CDR3 nucleotides read TGTGCCAGCAGTGAAACTGTTGGCGGGAGGGTCCTTACCAATGAGCAGTTCTTC. The chain carries TRBV2 and TRBJ2-1, with TRBD2 matching over 9 bases. Germline CDR1 reads SNHLY; CDR2 reads FYNNEI. V lost 2 bases, J lost 6 bases, and 14 bases stayed unmatched. This CDR3 is 18 amino acids long. The full variable domain, completed using reference TRBV2 and TRBJ2-1, is EPEVTQTPSHQVTQMGQEVILRCVPISNHLYFYWYRQILGQKVEFLVSFYNNEISEKSEIFDDQFSVERPDGSNFTLKIRSTKLEDSAMYFCASSETVGGRVLTNEQFFGPGTRLTVL.

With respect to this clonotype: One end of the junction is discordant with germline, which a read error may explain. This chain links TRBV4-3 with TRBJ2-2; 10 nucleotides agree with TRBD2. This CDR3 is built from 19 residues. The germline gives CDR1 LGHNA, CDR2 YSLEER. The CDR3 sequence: CASSVLAGRPRSNTGELLF. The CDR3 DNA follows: TGCGCCAGCAGCGTACTAGCGGGAAGGCCCCGTTCGAACACCGGGGAGTTGTTATTT.

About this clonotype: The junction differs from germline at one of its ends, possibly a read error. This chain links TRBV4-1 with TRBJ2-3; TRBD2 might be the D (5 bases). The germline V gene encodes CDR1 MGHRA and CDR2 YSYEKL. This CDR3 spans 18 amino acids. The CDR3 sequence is CASTQLGMVAEDSNTQYF. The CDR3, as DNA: TGTGCCAGCACCCAACTAGGCATGGTAGCTGAAGACTCGAATACGCAGTATTTT.